A selection of T cell receptor beta chains follows, all from one sample in a study of blood T cell repertoires in COVID-19. This table comes from immunoSEQ multiplex PCR, and its TCRdb copy is limited to in-frame clones, with some not included. The sample lists under 200,000 clones; roughly 80% were seen once. Sequencing was performed on PBMCs or T cells enriched from blood (not recorded which). These receptors all stem from a woman aged 60-75 years with acute COVID-19. The CDR3 runs from the conserved cysteine through the conserved F or W. Each record gives: CDR3 DNA, CDR3 protein, J gene, clone size, D gene, V gene. A D gene is named only where the DNA matches it firmly. A row's size may be missing; if present it is once, few, many or a size class.

CDR3nt: TGTGCCAGTAGCGGTACAGGGGGCTATTCACCCCTCCACTTT
CDR3aa: CASSGTGGYSPLHF
j_gene: TRBJ1-6
abundance: -
d_gene: TRBD1
v_gene: TRBV19

CDR3nt: TGTGCCACCAGTGACCAGACAGGTCTTGGAGTAGCAGATACGCAGTATTTT
CDR3aa: CATSDQTGLGVADTQYF
j_gene: TRBJ2-3
abundance: -
d_gene: -
v_gene: TRBV24-1

CDR3nt: TGCAGTGCTAGTCCCCCGGAGTTGGGCTACACCTTC
CDR3aa: CSASPPELGYTF
j_gene: TRBJ1-2
abundance: -
d_gene: -
v_gene: TRBV20-1

CDR3nt: TGTGCCAGCAGTTTAGGGCGGCAGTCTGAAGCTTTCTTT
CDR3aa: CASSLGRQSEAFF
j_gene: TRBJ1-1
abundance: -
d_gene: -
v_gene: TRBV12-3/TRBV12-4

CDR3nt: TGTGCCAGCAAGGGAGGCAGCGGGAGCCCCAGGTATTTT
CDR3aa: CASKGGSGSPRYF
j_gene: TRBJ2-3
abundance: -
d_gene: TRBD2
v_gene: TRBV3-1/TRBV3-2

CDR3nt: TGTGCCAGCAGCTATGGGACTACCTCCTACGAGCAGTACTTC
CDR3aa: CASSYGTTSYEQYF
j_gene: TRBJ2-7
abundance: -
d_gene: TRBD2
v_gene: TRBV7-9

CDR3nt: TGTGCCAGCAGCGTAGAAGTCGGTAATTCACCCCTCCACTTT
CDR3aa: CASSVEVGNSPLHF
j_gene: TRBJ1-6
abundance: -
d_gene: -
v_gene: TRBV9

CDR3nt: TGTGCCAGTAGTACCACTGGACAGCCCTATGGCTACACCTTC
CDR3aa: CASSTTGQPYGYTF
j_gene: TRBJ1-2
abundance: -
d_gene: -
v_gene: TRBV19

CDR3nt: TGTGCCAGCAGCCAAAGGGGACAGATGTTAGAGACCCAGTACTTC
CDR3aa: CASSQRGQMLETQYF
j_gene: TRBJ2-5
abundance: once
d_gene: TRBD1
v_gene: TRBV7-9

CDR3nt: TGCGCCAGCAGTCAAAGGGACAGGGGATGGAATAGCAATCAGCCCCAGCATTTT
CDR3aa: CASSQRDRGWNSNQPQHF
j_gene: TRBJ1-5
abundance: -
d_gene: TRBD1
v_gene: TRBV23-1

CDR3nt: TGTGCCAGCAGCTTAACAGGGTCGAGCACCGGGGAGCTGTTTTTT
CDR3aa: CASSLTGSSTGELFF
j_gene: TRBJ2-2
abundance: once
d_gene: -
v_gene: TRBV7-2

CDR3nt: TGTGCCAGCTCACTCATGATAAGGCAGGGATCGAATAGCAATCAGCCCCAGCATTTT
CDR3aa: CASSLMIRQGSNSNQPQHF
j_gene: TRBJ1-5
abundance: -
d_gene: -
v_gene: TRBV18

CDR3nt: TGTGCCAGTAGTCGTGACAGGGATAAAAACATTCAGTACTTC
CDR3aa: CASSRDRDKNIQYF
j_gene: TRBJ2-4
abundance: once
d_gene: TRBD1
v_gene: TRBV19

CDR3nt: TGTGCCAGCAGTAACCCGGGACTAGCGGGAGGGCCTGTAGGCAATGAGCAGTTCTTC
CDR3aa: CASSNPGLAGGPVGNEQFF
j_gene: TRBJ2-1
abundance: -
d_gene: TRBD2
v_gene: TRBV6-2/TRBV6-3

CDR3nt: TGTGCCAGCAGTGACCTGACAGGGGCGTCTGGCTACACCTTC
CDR3aa: CASSDLTGASGYTF
j_gene: TRBJ1-2
abundance: -
d_gene: TRBD1
v_gene: TRBV6-4

CDR3nt: TGTGCCAGCAGTTCCCCGGGACAGAACTATGGCTACACCTTC
CDR3aa: CASSSPGQNYGYTF
j_gene: TRBJ1-2
abundance: many
d_gene: TRBD1
v_gene: TRBV6-5

CDR3nt: TGTGCCAGCAGCTTACGAGCGGGCCGACGATTTGAAGCTTTCTTT
CDR3aa: CASSLRAGRRFEAFF
j_gene: TRBJ1-1
abundance: -
d_gene: -
v_gene: TRBV7-2

CDR3nt: TGTGCCAGCAGCCTAGGTAGCCTAGCGGGAGGTCGCGAGCAGTACTTC
CDR3aa: CASSLGSLAGGREQYF
j_gene: TRBJ2-7
abundance: -
d_gene: TRBD2
v_gene: TRBV5-4

CDR3nt: TGTGCCAGCAGCGTAGCCCACAGGGGAGAGACCCAGTACTTC
CDR3aa: CASSVAHRGETQYF
j_gene: TRBJ2-5
abundance: -
d_gene: TRBD1
v_gene: TRBV9

CDR3nt: TGTGCCAGCAGCGTCGGCGGGAGCTTCTCCTACGAGCAGTACTTC
CDR3aa: CASSVGGSFSYEQYF
j_gene: TRBJ2-7
abundance: -
d_gene: TRBD2
v_gene: TRBV9

CDR3nt: TGTGCCAGTAGTATCAGCCGAGGGCAGGGGTCTCAGCCCCAGCATTTT
CDR3aa: CASSISRGQGSQPQHF
j_gene: TRBJ1-5
abundance: -
d_gene: -
v_gene: TRBV19

CDR3nt: TGTGCCAGCAGCCCCAGTAGGGGCCAAGAGACCCAGTACTTC
CDR3aa: CASSPSRGQETQYF
j_gene: TRBJ2-5
abundance: once
d_gene: -
v_gene: TRBV9

CDR3nt: TGTGCCAGCAGCCAAGTAAAGGGACAGCTTAACTATGGCTACACCTTC
CDR3aa: CASSQVKGQLNYGYTF
j_gene: TRBJ1-2
abundance: -
d_gene: TRBD1
v_gene: TRBV14

CDR3nt: TGTGCCAGCAGCTCCGGACAGGGAGCCTATGGCTACACCTTC
CDR3aa: CASSSGQGAYGYTF
j_gene: TRBJ1-2
abundance: -
d_gene: TRBD1
v_gene: TRBV11-2